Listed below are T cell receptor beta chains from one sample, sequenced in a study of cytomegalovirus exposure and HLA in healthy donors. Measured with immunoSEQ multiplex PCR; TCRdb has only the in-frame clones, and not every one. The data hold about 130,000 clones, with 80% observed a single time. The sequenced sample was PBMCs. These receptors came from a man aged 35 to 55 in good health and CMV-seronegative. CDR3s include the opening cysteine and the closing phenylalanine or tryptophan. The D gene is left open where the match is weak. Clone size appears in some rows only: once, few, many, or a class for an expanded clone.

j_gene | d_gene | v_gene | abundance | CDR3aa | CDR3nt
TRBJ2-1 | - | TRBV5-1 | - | CASSLVRALYNEQFF | TGCGCCAGCAGCTTGGTGAGGGCCCTCTACAATGAGCAGTTCTTC
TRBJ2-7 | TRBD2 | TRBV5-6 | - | CASSLRLAVGEQYF | TGTGCCAGCAGCTTAAGGCTAGCGGTGGGTGAGCAGTACTTC
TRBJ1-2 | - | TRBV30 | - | CAWSVGPRGGGYGYTF | TGTGCCTGGAGTGTCGGCCCCAGGGGCGGAGGCTATGGCTACACCTTC
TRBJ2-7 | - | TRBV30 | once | CACAQGKGDLEQYF | TGTGCCTGCGCCCAGGGGAAAGGGGATCTCGAGCAGTACTTC
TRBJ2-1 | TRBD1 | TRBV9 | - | CASSVVGDSSYNEQFF | TGTGCCAGCAGCGTAGTGGGGGACAGCTCCTACAATGAGCAGTTCTTC
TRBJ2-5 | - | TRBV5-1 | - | CASSPLGLFQETQYF | TGCGCCAGCAGCCCCCTGGGACTCTTCCAAGAGACCCAGTACTTC
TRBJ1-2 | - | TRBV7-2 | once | CASSLPGHVGYTF | TGTGCCAGCAGCTTACCGGGACATGTGGGCTACACCTTC
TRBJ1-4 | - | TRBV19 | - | CASSIDPEGRGKLFF | TGTGCCAGTAGTATAGATCCTGAGGGGCGGGGAAAACTGTTTTTT
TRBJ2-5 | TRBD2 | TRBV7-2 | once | CASSLGAVGGGAGETQYF | TGTGCCAGCAGCTTAGGGGCGGTGGGCGGGGGGGCTGGAGAGACCCAGTACTTC
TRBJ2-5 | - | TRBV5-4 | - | CASSLNRAETQYF | TGTGCCAGCAGCTTGAACAGGGCCGAGACCCAGTACTTC
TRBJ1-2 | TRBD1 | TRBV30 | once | CAWNVQGAFYGYTF | TGTGCCTGGAACGTCCAGGGGGCCTTCTATGGCTACACCTTC
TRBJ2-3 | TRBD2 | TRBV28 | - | CASSTRLALSTDTQYF | TGTGCCAGCAGTACTAGACTAGCGTTAAGCACAGATACACAGTATTTT
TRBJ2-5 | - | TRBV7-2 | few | CASSKGRGQETQYF | TGTGCCAGCTCCAAAGGGCGGGGCCAAGAGACCCAGTACTTC
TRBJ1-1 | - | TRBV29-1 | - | CSVDRGLNTEAFF | TGCAGCGTTGACAGGGGCCTGAACACTGAAGCTTTCTTT
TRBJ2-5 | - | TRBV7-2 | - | CASSSAGRGETQYF | TGTGCCAGCAGCTCTGCGGGACGAGGAGAGACCCAGTACTTC
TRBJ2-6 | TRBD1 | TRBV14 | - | CASSQSGKMVLTGVLSSGANVLTF | TGTGCCAGCAGCCAATCCGGTAAGATGGTCCTAACAGGGGTCCTATCCTCTGGGGCCAACGTCCTGACTTTC
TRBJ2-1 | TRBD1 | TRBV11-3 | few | CASSPGQGTAYNEQFF | TGTGCCAGCAGCCCCGGACAGGGGACAGCCTACAATGAGCAGTTCTTC
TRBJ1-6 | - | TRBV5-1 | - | CASSLYLSGQRNSPLHF | TGCGCCAGCAGCTTGTATTTGAGCGGACAGCGAAATTCACCCCTCCACTTT
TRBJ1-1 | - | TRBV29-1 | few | CSGWRALNTEAFF | TGCAGCGGGTGGAGGGCGCTGAACACTGAAGCTTTCTTT
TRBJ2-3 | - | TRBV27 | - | CASSLGYGGDTQYF | TGTGCCAGCAGTTTGGGGTACGGGGGAGATACGCAGTATTTT
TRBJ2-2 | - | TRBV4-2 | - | CASSQVERTGELFF | TGTGCCAGCAGCCAAGTCGAGAGGACCGGGGAGCTGTTTTTT
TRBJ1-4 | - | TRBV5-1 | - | CASSLVAAEEKLFF | TGCGCCAGCAGCTTGGTCGCAGCGGAGGAAAAACTGTTTTTT
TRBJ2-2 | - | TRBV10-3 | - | CAISESSGTGELFF | TGTGCCATCAGTGAGTCTAGCGGCACCGGGGAGCTGTTTTTT
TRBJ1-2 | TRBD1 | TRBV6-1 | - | CASSEEVGRGTLGYTF | TGTGCCAGCAGTGAAGAGGTGGGCAGGGGGACTCTTGGCTACACCTTC
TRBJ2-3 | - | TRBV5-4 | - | CASSLRMSGSTDTQYF | TGTGCCAGCAGCCTAAGGATGAGCGGAAGCACAGATACGCAGTATTTT
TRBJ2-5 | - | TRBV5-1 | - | CASSVQEPTQETQYF | TGCGCCAGCAGCGTACAGGAGCCCACCCAGGAGACCCAGTACTTC
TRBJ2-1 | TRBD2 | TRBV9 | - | CASSTAGVSYNEQFF | TGTGCCAGCAGCACAGCGGGAGTTTCATACAATGAGCAGTTCTTC
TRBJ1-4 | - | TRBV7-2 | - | CASSLARIDEKLFF | TGTGCCAGCAGCTTGGCCAGGATTGATGAAAAACTGTTTTTT
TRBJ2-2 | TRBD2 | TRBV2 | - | CASSVAGLAFAGELFF | TGTGCCAGCAGTGTCGCGGGACTAGCATTTGCCGGGGAGCTGTTTTTT
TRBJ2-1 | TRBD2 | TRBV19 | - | CASSRGGDNNEQFF | TGTGCCAGTAGCCGGGGGGGAGACAACAATGAGCAGTTCTTC
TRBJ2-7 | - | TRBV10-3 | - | CAIRQGGGYYEQYF | TGTGCCATCAGGCAGGGTGGGGGGTACTACGAGCAGTACTTC
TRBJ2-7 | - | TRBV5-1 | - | CASSWGQGNYEQYF | TGCGCCAGCAGCTGGGGCCAGGGAAACTACGAGCAGTACTTC
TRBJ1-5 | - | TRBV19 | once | CASSNAGVPQPQHF | TGTGCCAGTAGTAACGCAGGGGTCCCTCAGCCCCAGCATTTT
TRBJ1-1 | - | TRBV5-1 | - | CASSLDRTQAEAFF | TGCGCCAGCAGTTTAGATCGGACTCAGGCTGAAGCTTTCTTT
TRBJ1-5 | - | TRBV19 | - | CASLQGGNQPQHF | TGTGCCAGCCTACAGGGAGGCAATCAGCCCCAGCATTTT
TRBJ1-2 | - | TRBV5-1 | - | CASSFTGTSIGYTF | TGCGCCAGCAGCTTTACAGGGACGTCGATTGGCTACACCTTC
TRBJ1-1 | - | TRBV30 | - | CAGGGRPMNTEAFF | TGTGCCGGGGGGGGGCGTCCCATGAACACTGAAGCTTTCTTT
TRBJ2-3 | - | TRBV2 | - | CASTGFQSDTQYF | TGTGCCAGCACAGGGTTTCAGTCAGATACGCAGTATTTT
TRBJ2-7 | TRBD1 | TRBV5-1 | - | CASYPGTAIYEQYF | TGCGCCAGCTATCCTGGGACAGCAATTTACGAGCAGTACTTC
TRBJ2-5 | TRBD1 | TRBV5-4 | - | CASSQTGGGETQYF | TGTGCCAGCAGCCAGACAGGGGGCGGCGAGACCCAGTACTTC
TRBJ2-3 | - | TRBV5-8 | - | CASSLAGTDTQYF | TGTGCCAGCAGCTTGGCAGGGACAGATACGCAGTATTTT
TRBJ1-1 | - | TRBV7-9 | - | CASSLSQGMNTEAFF | TGTGCCAGCAGCTTAAGCCAGGGGATGAACACTGAAGCTTTCTTT
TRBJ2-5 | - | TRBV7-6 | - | CASSLVTGETQYF | TGTGCCAGCAGCTTAGTGACAGGAGAGACCCAGTACTTC
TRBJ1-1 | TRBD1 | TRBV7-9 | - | CASSPGGRVNTEAFF | TGTGCCAGCAGTCCAGGGGGCCGGGTGAACACTGAAGCTTTCTTT
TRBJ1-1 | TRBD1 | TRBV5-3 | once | CASKRRLRGLRTEAFF | TGTGCCAGTAAGCGGAGGCTGAGGGGGCTTCGGACTGAAGCTTTCTTT
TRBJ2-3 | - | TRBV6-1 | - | CASSELWTTQDGQYF | TGTGCCAGCAGTGAATTATGGACTACCCAGGACGGGCAGTATTTT
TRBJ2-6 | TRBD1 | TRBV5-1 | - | CASSPRDRVIAGANVLTF | TGCGCCAGCAGCCCGAGGGACAGGGTTATCGCTGGGGCCAACGTCCTGACTTTC
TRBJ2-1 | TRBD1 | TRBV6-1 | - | CASRTGGYNEQFF | TGTGCCAGCCGGACAGGGGGTTACAATGAGCAGTTCTTC
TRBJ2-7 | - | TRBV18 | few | CASSPRAPVYEQYF | TGTGCCAGCTCACCACGAGCGCCAGTATACGAGCAGTACTTC
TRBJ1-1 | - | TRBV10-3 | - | CAISGTVNTEAFF | TGTGCCATCAGTGGGACAGTGAACACTGAAGCTTTCTTT
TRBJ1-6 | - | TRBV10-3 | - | CATRQGNSPLHF | TGTGCCACCCGGCAGGGGAATTCACCCCTCCACTTT
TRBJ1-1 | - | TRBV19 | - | CASSLLGAADTEAFF | TGTGCCAGTAGTCTTCTAGGGGCGGCTGACACTGAAGCTTTCTTT
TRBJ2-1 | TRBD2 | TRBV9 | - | CASSPGGLAGAYNEQFF | TGTGCCAGCAGCCCAGGGGGACTAGCGGGGGCCTACAATGAGCAGTTCTTC
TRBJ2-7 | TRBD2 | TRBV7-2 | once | CASSTRGGSYEQYF | TGTGCCAGCAGCACACGCGGGGGCTCCTACGAGCAGTACTTC
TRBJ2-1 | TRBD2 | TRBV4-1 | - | CASSPLTGTSGGVEQFF | TGCGCCAGCAGCCCACTAACCGGGACTAGCGGGGGGGTTGAGCAGTTCTTC
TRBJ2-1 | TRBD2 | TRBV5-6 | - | CASSPQGEGYMDNEQFF | TGTGCCAGCAGCCCCCAAGGGGAGGGCTATATGGACAATGAGCAGTTCTTC
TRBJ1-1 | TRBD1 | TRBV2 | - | CASGGQGINTEAFF | TGTGCCAGCGGAGGACAGGGAATTAACACTGAAGCTTTCTTT